The rows below give T cell receptor beta chains drawn from one sample of a study of PD-1 blockade in classical Hodgkin lymphoma. TCRdb keeps only in-frame clones here, not all; method: immunoSEQ multiplex PCR. Of more than 45,000 clones listed, 73% were seen once; the top ten hold approximately 16%. The material was peripheral blood mononuclear cells (PBMCs), obtained before the second cycle of nivolumab. The receptors were sampled from a human donor with classical Hodgkin lymphoma. Each CDR3 is given with its conserved first and last residue. A D gene is named only where the DNA matches it firmly. The listing skips clone size in some rows; elsewhere it reads once, few, many or a size class.

abundance	d_gene	j_gene	v_gene	CDR3aa	CDR3nt
NA	NA	TRBJ1-4	TRBV7-9	CASSILSGLKEKLFF	TGTGCCAGCAGCATATTAAGCGGGCTAAAGGAAAAACTGTTTTTT
NA	NA	TRBJ1-5	TRBV19	CASSRPPEGQPQHF	TGTGCCAGTAGTCGCCCACCAGAGGGTCAGCCCCAGCATTTT
many	NA	TRBJ1-3	TRBV6-5	CASSRTPSGNTIYF	TGTGCCAGCAGTCGGACCCCCTCTGGAAACACCATATATTTT
NA	NA	TRBJ2-7	TRBV25-1	CASSPGGGYEQYF	TGTGCCAGCAGCCCTGGTGGAGGATACGAGCAGTACTTC
NA	NA	TRBJ2-3	TRBV28	CASSIRSDTQYF	TGTGCCAGCAGTATAAGGTCGGATACGCAGTATTTT
NA	NA	TRBJ1-5	TRBV28	CASSPGTQNSNQPQHF	TGTGCCAGCAGCCCCGGGACCCAGAATAGCAATCAGCCCCAGCATTTT
few	NA	TRBJ2-1	TRBV7-3	CASSLTVSNEQFF	TGTGCCAGCAGCTTAACCGTTTCGAATGAGCAGTTCTTC
NA	TRBD2	TRBJ2-1	TRBV28	CASSSWTSGNEQFF	TGTGCCAGCAGTTCCTGGACTAGCGGTAATGAGCAGTTCTTC
NA	NA	TRBJ1-4	TRBV7-2	CASSLGGGPGEKLFF	TGTGCCAGCAGCTTAGGGGGAGGCCCGGGTGAAAAACTGTTTTTT
many	NA	TRBJ2-1	TRBV7-2	CASSPGGLVEQFF	TGTGCCAGCAGCCCAGGAGGTTTAGTTGAGCAGTTCTTC
NA	NA	TRBJ2-3	TRBV7-6	CASSPQGGTTDTQYF	TGTGCCAGCAGCCCCCAGGGGGGGACCACAGATACGCAGTATTTT
NA	NA	TRBJ2-3	TRBV7-9	CASSLQAYTQYF	TGTGCCAGCAGCCTACAAGCTTATACGCAGTATTTT
NA	NA	TRBJ2-7	TRBV2	CASSRRAGYEQYF	TGTGCCAGCTCCAGGCGGGCCGGGTACGAGCAGTACTTC
NA	TRBD2	TRBJ2-1	TRBV29-1	CSAKLAGIGEQFF	TGCAGCGCAAAACTAGCGGGGATAGGTGAGCAGTTCTTC
few	TRBD2	TRBJ2-7	TRBV30	CAWSMGGRQGEQYF	TGTGCCTGGAGTATGGGCGGGAGACAAGGCGAGCAGTACTTC
NA	NA	TRBJ2-3	TRBV6-5	CASSSYTASTDTQYF	TGTGCCAGCAGTTCGTACACAGCTAGCACAGATACGCAGTATTTT
medium-sized	NA	TRBJ2-5	TRBV6-1	CASSEARVYRYQETQYF	TGTGCCAGCAGTGAAGCTCGGGTCTACCGGTACCAAGAGACCCAGTACTTC
NA	NA	TRBJ2-3	TRBV19	CASSSRGAASTDTQYF	TGTGCCAGTAGTAGCCGGGGAGCGGCGAGCACAGATACGCAGTATTTT
NA	TRBD2	TRBJ2-1	TRBV29-1	CSVRGLAAFNEQFF	TGCAGCGTTCGGGGTCTAGCGGCTTTCAATGAGCAGTTCTTC
NA	NA	TRBJ2-5	TRBV11-2	CASSIALLAEETQYF	TGTGCCAGCAGCATAGCCCTACTAGCAGAAGAGACCCAGTACTTC
few	NA	TRBJ2-5	TRBV6-5	CASTLYQETQYF	TGTGCCAGCACCCTGTACCAAGAGACCCAGTACTTC
NA	TRBD1	TRBJ1-6	TRBV5-1	CASSLVGTVFGSPLHF	TGCGCCAGCAGCTTGGTCGGGACAGTATTTGGTTCACCCCTCCACTTT
NA	NA	TRBJ1-1	TRBV6-5	CASSYGSGLMPFF	TGTGCCAGCAGTTATGGATCAGGACTGATGCCTTTCTTT
few	NA	TRBJ2-7	TRBV7-9	CASSLVAGVEQYF	TGTGCCAGCAGCTTAGTGGCAGGGGTCGAGCAGTACTTC
few	NA	TRBJ1-5	TRBV7-2	CASSLGQGYQPQHF	TGTGCCAGCAGCTTAGGGCAGGGATATCAGCCCCAGCATTTT
NA	TRBD2	TRBJ2-2	TRBV7-2	CASSFGTSLGELFF	TGTGCCAGCAGCTTTGGGACTAGCCTCGGGGAGCTGTTTTTT
once	NA	TRBJ2-7	TRBV6-6	CASSPLGYEQYF	TGTGCCAGCAGCCCGCTAGGGTACGAGCAGTACTTC
NA	NA	TRBJ2-3	TRBV5-1	CASSWAGTRGQGTQYF	TGCGCCAGCAGCTGGGCCGGGACTAGGGGACAGGGTACGCAGTATTTT
NA	NA	TRBJ1-2	TRBV6-5	CASSSRVSYGYTF	TGTGCCAGCAGCTCCAGGGTTAGTTATGGCTACACCTTC
NA	TRBD1	TRBJ1-2	TRBV29-1	CSVIGQDYYGYTF	TGCAGCGTTATAGGACAGGACTACTATGGCTACACCTTC
NA	NA	TRBJ2-7	TRBV11-2	CASSLVVGQPSYEQYF	TGTGCCAGCAGCTTAGTAGTGGGGCAGCCCTCCTACGAGCAGTACTTC
NA	NA	TRBJ1-1	TRBV6-1	CASSEAARGSTEAFF	TGTGCCAGCAGTGAAGCGGCCAGGGGCTCCACTGAAGCTTTCTTT
many	NA	TRBJ1-1	TRBV30	CAWWGLMNTEAFF	TGTGCCTGGTGGGGACTGATGAACACTGAAGCTTTCTTT
once	NA	TRBJ2-6	TRBV11-2	CASSFRGRTGANVLTF	TGTGCCAGCAGCTTTCGGGGAAGAACTGGGGCCAACGTCCTGACTTTC
NA	TRBD2	TRBJ2-7	TRBV28	CASRLAGYEQYF	TGTGCCAGCCGACTAGCGGGCTACGAGCAGTACTTC
NA	NA	TRBJ1-5	TRBV7-7	CASSLAYRAQPQHF	TGTGCTAGCAGCTTAGCTTACAGGGCTCAGCCCCAGCATTTT
NA	NA	TRBJ2-4	TRBV11-2	CASSLVGARAKNIQYF	TGTGCCAGCAGCTTAGTGGGGGCGCGGGCCAAAAACATTCAGTACTTC
NA	NA	TRBJ2-7	TRBV11-1	CASSRRWDVSYEQYF	TGTGCCAGCAGCCGTCGTTGGGACGTCTCCTACGAGCAGTACTTC
once	NA	TRBJ2-1	TRBV30	CAWRTGRRADNEQFF	TGTGCCTGGCGGACTGGTCGTCGGGCGGACAATGAGCAGTTCTTC
NA	NA	TRBJ1-6	TRBV27	CASSLRENNSPLHF	TGTGCCAGCAGTTTAAGGGAAAATAATTCACCCCTCCACTTT
NA	NA	TRBJ2-2	TRBV7-2	CASSLGSRKLFF	TGTGCCAGCAGCTTAGGATCCAGGAAGCTGTTTTTT
NA	TRBD1	TRBJ2-4	TRBV5-1	CASSPATGWGIQYF	TGCGCCAGCAGCCCTGCGACAGGGTGGGGCATTCAGTACTTC
NA	NA	TRBJ2-2	TRBV29-1	CSVKGQNTGELFF	TGCAGCGTCAAAGGGCAGAACACCGGGGAGCTGTTTTTT
NA	NA	TRBJ1-1	TRBV7-9	CASSPHGDTEAFF	TGTGCCAGCAGCCCACACGGGGACACTGAAGCTTTCTTT
NA	TRBD2	TRBJ2-1	TRBV27	CASSLRTSGLNNEQFF	TGTGCCAGCAGTTTAAGGACTAGCGGGCTAAACAATGAGCAGTTCTTC
NA	TRBD1	TRBJ2-3	TRBV2	CASTLTGFTDTQYF	TGTGCCAGCACTTTGACAGGGTTTACAGATACGCAGTATTTT
few	NA	TRBJ1-4	TRBV11-2	CASSLTRLTNEKLFF	TGTGCCAGCAGCTTAACGCGGCTAACTAATGAAAAACTGTTTTTT
NA	NA	TRBJ2-3	TRBV6-5	CASSSGGSNTDTQYF	TGTGCCAGCAGTAGTGGAGGGAGCAACACAGATACGCAGTATTTT
NA	TRBD1	TRBJ1-3	TRBV19	CASSLDRASIAGNTIYF	TGTGCCAGTAGCCTCGACAGGGCGTCTATCGCTGGAAACACCATATATTTT
NA	TRBD1	TRBJ1-1	TRBV18	CASSPGQATNTEAFF	TGTGCCAGCTCACCCGGACAGGCTACGAACACTGAAGCTTTCTTT